This passage covers 20 T cell receptor beta chains from one sample sequenced in a study of radiotherapy plus CTLA-4 blockade in lung cancer. Sequenced by immunoSEQ multiplex PCR; TCRdb stores in-frame clones only, minus some. The sample shows about 88,000 clones, more than 70% of them seen only once. The specimen comprised peripheral blood, sampled from a patient treated with radiotherapy plus ipilimumab. The receptors come from a human donor with non-small cell lung cancer that progressed on radiotherapy plus ipilimumab.

The chain links TRBV11-2 to TRBJ2-2; the match to TRBD2 covers 8 bases. Germline values: CDR1 SGHAT, CDR2 FQNNGV. V was clipped by 5 bases and J by 8 bases; unmatched bases: 7. The length of the CDR3 is 14 residues. CDR3 protein: CASSVGSGGGELFF. The CDR3 DNA reads as TGTGCCAGCAGCGTGGGGAGCGGGGGAGGGGAGCTGTTTTTT.

Of note for this clone: The sample has other DNA sequences that encode this CDR3 too. The gene calls are TRBV27 and TRBJ1-2, with a tentative D call TRBD1 (5 bases). The CDR3 is 13 residues long. Germline lookup yields CDR1 MNHEY and CDR2 SMNVEV (reference sequence). The V gene lost 5 bases and the J gene lost 2 bases, with 9 bases spanning the gap. CDR3 in amino acids: CASSPGRNYGYTF. CDR3 DNA: TGTGCCAGCAGTCCGGGGCGCAACTATGGCTACACCTTC.

This chain joins TRBV11-2 and TRBJ2-7; 11 bases line up with TRBD2. Germline values: CDR1 SGHAT, CDR2 FQNNGV. There are 16 residues in the CDR3. Trimming at V came to 4 bases and at J to 7 bases, leaving 12 bases not matched to a gene. The CDR3 sequence is CASSSPGLAGGLEQYF. The CDR3 nucleotides read TGTGCCAGCAGCTCCCCGGGGTTAGCGGGGGGGCTAGAGCAGTACTTC.

The genes are TRBV28 and TRBJ2-5; D gene unclear. V was cut by 2 bases and J by 4 bases, with 11 bases left in between. The V gene's germline CDR1 is MDHEN and CDR2 SYDVKM. CDR3 length equals 14 residues. This chain's CDR3 is CASSLVQRGETQYF. CDR3 DNA sequence: TGTGCCAGCAGTTTAGTCCAAAGAGGAGAGACCCAGTACTTC.

The chain employs TRBV6-6 and TRBJ1-3; D remains unclear. CDR1 is MNHNY and CDR2 is SVGAGI in the germline V gene (reference sequence). The CDR3 runs 16 residues. V was cut by 0 bases and J by 0 bases, with 9 bases left in between. Here the CDR3 reads CASSYSEAASGNTIYF. The CDR3 nucleotides read TGTGCCAGCAGTTACTCGGAGGCAGCCTCTGGAAACACCATATATTTT.

This clone was detected a few times. The rearrangement uses TRBV4-1 and TRBJ2-7; D may be TRBD1 (5 bases). V was trimmed by 1 base and J by 0 bases, leaving 7 bases between them. CDR3 length equals 14 residues. Germline CDR1 and CDR2: MGHRA and YSYEKL. The CDR3 nucleotides are TGCGCCAGCAGCCAAGCAGGGAACTCCTACGAGCAGTACTTC. Amino acids: CASSQAGNSYEQYF.

V is TRBV7-3 and J is TRBJ2-3; 8 positions agree with TRBD1. Per germline, CDR1 SGHTA and CDR2 FQGTGA. Trimming removed 6 bases from V and 1 base from J; junction bases left unmatched: 3. The CDR3 runs to 14 residues. This CDR3 reads CASRKDRGTDTQYF. CDR3 bases: TGTGCCAGCAGGAAGGACAGGGGCACAGATACGCAGTATTTT.

The chain couples TRBV5-4 to TRBJ2-2, with D tentatively TRBD2 (7 bases). Germline V lookup: CDR1 SGHNT, CDR2 YYREEE (reference sequence). The germline V and J ends were trimmed by 7 bases and 8 bases, with 9 bases remaining between them. This CDR3 is built from 11 residues. The CDR3 loop is CASAGAGELFF. CDR3 DNA: TGTGCCAGCGCGGGGGCTGGGGAGCTGTTTTTT.

The chain links TRBV29-1 to TRBJ1-2; a possible D gene is TRBD1 (6 bases). Germline CDR1 is SQVTM and CDR2 is ANQGSEA. This CDR3 region has 13 residues. Trimming took off 1 base at V and 8 bases at J, with 14 bases between the two ends. CDR3 in DNA: TGCAGCGTTGAAGTCTCGCAGGGGTCGGGCTACACCTTC. Amino acid sequence: CSVEVSQGSGYTF.

The rearrangement joins TRBV28 to TRBJ2-1; D unclear. Germline CDR1 and CDR2: MDHEN and SYDVKM. CDR3 length: 11 amino acids. Trimming cost V 5 bases and J 8 bases, with 7 bases left between them. CDR3: CASSPYHEQFF. DNA for the CDR3: TGTGCCAGCAGTCCGTACCATGAGCAGTTCTTC. The full variable domain, with the rest looked up from reference TRBV28 and TRBJ2-1, is DVKVTQSSRYLVKRTGEKVFLECVQDMDHENMFWYRQDPGLGLRLIYFSYDVKMKEKGDIPEGYSVSREKKERFSLILESASTNQTSMYLCASSPYHEQFFGPGTRLTVL.

J is TRBJ2-1 and V is TRBV5-1, with TRBD2 as a possible D gene (6 bases). This CDR3 contains 11 residues. CDR1 is SGHRS and CDR2 is YFSETQ in the germline V gene. Trimming left V 3 bases short and J 10 bases short, with 8 bases between. CDR3 amino acids: CASSWGDEQFF. The CDR3 nucleotides are TGCGCCAGCAGCTGGGGGGACGAGCAGTTCTTC. Filled out from reference TRBV5-1 and TRBJ2-1, the complete variable domain reads KAGVTQTPRYLIKTRGQQVTLSCSPISGHRSVSWYQQTPGQGLQFLFEYFSETQRNKGNFPGRFSGRQFSNSRSEMNVSTLELGDSALYLCASSWGDEQFFGPGTRLTVL.

The chain's CDR3 is CASSLRAGRKAFF. CDR3 coding DNA: TGTGCCAGCAGTTTAAGGGCCGGTCGAAAGGCTTTCTTT. The genes are TRBV28 and TRBJ1-1; no definite D call. CDR3 length: 13 residues. V shed 2 bases and J shed 11 bases, with 15 bases lying between them. Germline CDR1 is MDHEN and CDR2 is SYDVKM.

The V and J genes are TRBV27 and TRBJ2-5; D is uncertain. CDR3 length equals 11 residues. Germline V gene sequence: CDR1 MNHEY, CDR2 SMNVEV (reference sequence). V was cut by 4 bases and J by 5 bases, with 5 bases left in between. Here the CDR3 reads CASSSLETQYF. CDR3 coding DNA: TGTGCCAGCAGTTCCTTGGAGACCCAGTACTTC.

The CDR3 spells CASNPGWGGETQYF. The CDR3 coding sequence is TGTGCCAGTAACCCCGGATGGGGCGGGGAGACCCAGTACTTC. The chain has TRBV19 and TRBJ2-5, with D possibly called TRBD1 or TRBD2 (5 bases each). The CDR3 length is 14 residues. Per the germline V gene, CDR1 is LNHDA and CDR2 is SQIVND (reference sequence). Trimming took 7 bases from V and 5 from J, leaving 17 bases between them.

This clone appeared a single time. The V call is TRBV10-1, the J call TRBJ2-2; D possibly corresponds to TRBD1 (6 bases). Trimming shortened V by 6 bases and J by 0 bases, and 11 bases separated the two germline ends. The CDR3 is 15 residues long. Germline CDR1 is WNHNN and CDR2 is SYGVQD (reference sequence). The CDR3, as DNA: TGCGCCAGCAGCTCCGGGACAACGAACACCGGGGAGCTGTTTTTT. This encodes CASSSGTTNTGELFF.

This clone was observed once. The chain combines TRBV6-1 with TRBJ1-5; a possible D gene is TRBD1 (5 bases). The V end was cut by 4 bases, the J end by 0 bases, with 19 bases between. CDR3 length equals 18 residues. Germline CDR1 MNHNS, CDR2 SASEGT. The CDR3 nucleotides read TGTGCCAGCAGTGTCGCAGGACAACTTACTCATAGCAATCAGCCCCAGCATTTT. Translation: CASSVAGQLTHSNQPQHF.

The V gene is TRBV4-3, the J gene TRBJ1-2; D unclear. Trimming took 0 bases from V and 2 from J, leaving 13 bases between them. The CDR3 length is 16 residues. Germline CDR1 LGHNA, CDR2 YSLEER. CDR3 loop: CASSQDTASRNYGYTF. CDR3 coding DNA: TGCGCCAGCAGCCAAGACACAGCGAGCAGGAACTATGGCTACACCTTC.

This clone was seen only once. The chain couples TRBV4-1 to TRBJ1-1; D gene uncertain. Trimming stripped 1 base from V and 6 bases from J, with 3 bases between. This CDR3 has 11 residues. Per the germline V gene, CDR1 is MGHRA and CDR2 is YSYEKL. The CDR3 reads CASSQVAEAFF. The CDR3 DNA follows: TGCGCCAGCAGCCAAGTGGCTGAAGCTTTCTTT.

The sample holds a few counts of this clone. The chain employs TRBV5-8 and TRBJ1-1, with D hard to call. CDR1 and CDR2 from the germline V gene are SGHTS and YDEGEE. This CDR3 is built from 13 residues. Trimming pared 0 bases from V and 3 bases from J, leaving 6 bases between. In DNA, the CDR3 is TGTGCCAGCAGCTTGGACAGATACACTGAAGCTTTCTTT. Translating gives CASSLDRYTEAFF.

A single count supports this clone. J is TRBJ2-7 and V is TRBV14; D remains ambiguous. CDR3 length equals 14 residues. The germline gives CDR1 SGHDN, CDR2 FVKESK. Trimming took off 0 bases at V and 2 bases at J, with 8 bases between the two ends. CDR3 DNA: TGTGCCAGCAGCCAAGAAAGCGTCACCTACGAGCAGTACTTC. Protein product: CASSQESVTYEQYF.